The 13 T cell receptor beta chains below all came from one sample that was sequenced in a study of CD8+CD57+ T cells in acquired aplastic anemia. The use of genomic DNA as template underpinned the TCR beta VDJ and CDR3 profiling. From the reads, TCRdb called clonotypes with MiXCR, one entry per CDR3 protein. Altogether around 200,000 distinct CDR3 sequences are present, roughly three fifths being singletons, with the ten largest covering 42%. The authors sequenced patients whose flow cytometry had shown CD8+CD57+ cell expansion. Sequencing used sorted CD4+, CD8+, or CD8+CD57+ T cells (not recorded which) from PBMCs. These receptors all come from a human donor with aplastic anemia.

This clonotype was detected only once. The V and J genes are TRBV5-5 and TRBJ2-1; D is undetermined. V was cut by 4 bases and J by 9 bases, with 17 bases left in between. The CDR3 is 14 residues long. The germline V gene has CDR1 SGHKS and CDR2 YYEKEE (reference sequence). CDR3 bases: TGTGCCAGCAGCCTGGGCTTTAGCCCGGCTGAGCAGTTCTTC. As protein: CASSLGFSPAEQFF. Full variable domain (outside the CDR3, taken from reference TRBV5-5 and TRBJ2-1): DAGVTQSPTHLIKTRGQQVTLRCSPISGHKSVSWYQQVLGQGPQFIFQYYEKEERGRGNFPDRFSARQFPNYSSELNVNALLLGDSALYLCASSLGFSPAEQFFGPGTRLTVL.

This chain connects TRBV5-1 to TRBJ1-4; 8 bases map to TRBD1. V lost 0 bases and J lost 12; bases outside the gene matches: 7. This CDR3 spans 14 amino acids. Germline CDR1 reads SGHRS; CDR2 reads YFSETQ. CDR3 region: CASSLVGTGVELFF. DNA of the CDR3: TGCGCCAGCAGCTTGGTCGGGACAGGCGTGGAACTGTTTTTT. Full variable domain (remainder filled in from reference TRBV5-1 and TRBJ1-4): KAGVTQTPRYLIKTRGQQVTLSCSPISGHRSVSWYQQTPGQGLQFLFEYFSETQRNKGNFPGRFSGRQFSNSRSEMNVSTLELGDSALYLCASSLVGTGVELFFGSGTQLSVL.

The DNA for the CDR3 is TGTGCTAGACCCGGGACGAATTCACCCCTCCACTTT. Protein product: CARPGTNSPLHF. V and J are TRBV9 and TRBJ1-6; a possible D gene is TRBD1 (5 bases). The length of the CDR3 is 12 residues. Germline V gives CDR1 SGDLS, CDR2 YYNGEE.

CDR3 sequence reads: CASSVVNTEAFF. The CDR3 nucleotides read TGTGCCAGCAGCGTAGTTAACACTGAAGCTTTCTTT. The rearrangement links TRBV9 to TRBJ1-1, with unresolved D. V was clipped by 0 bases and J by 2 bases, with 2 bases between them. From germline, CDR1 is SGDLS and CDR2 YYNGEE. The CDR3 length is 12 residues.

The chain combines TRBV7-9 with TRBJ2-1, with 10 bases fitting TRBD2. J was trimmed by 12 bases and V by 5 bases; bases with no gene match: 10. The CDR3 sequence is 14 residues long. The germline V gene has CDR1 SEHNR and CDR2 FQNEAQ (reference sequence). The CDR3, as DNA: TGTGCCAGCAGCCCGAAAAGCGGGGGGGCGATGCAGTTCTTC. It yields the protein CASSPKSGGAMQFF.

Comment on this clonotype: As the CDR3 is not closed by the conserved phenylalanine or tryptophan, this likely results from a read error. The limits of the CDR3 on the DNA are not certain, so only TCRdb's listed CDR3 is given. This rearrangement joins TRBV7-9 to TRBJ1-6. In germline, CDR1 is SEHNR, CDR2 FQNEAQ (reference sequence). The CDR3 is 8 residues long, ends included. CDR3 residues: CASSPRDS.

The chain links TRBV2 to TRBJ1-2; 8 positions match TRBD1. The CDR3 length is 11 residues. V gave up 8 bases and J gave up 4 bases; unmatched junction bases: 0. In germline, CDR1 is SNHLY, CDR2 FYNNEI. The CDR3 region is CASDRGYGYTF. CDR3 nucleotide sequence: TGTGCCAGCGACAGGGGCTATGGCTACACCTTC.

This rearrangement joins TRBV4-3 to TRBJ2-7; D ambiguous. The V end was cut by 5 bases, the J end by 5 bases, with 13 bases between. Germline CDR1 reads LGHNA; CDR2 reads YSLEER. The CDR3 spans 13 residues. The CDR3 here is CASSRQPQNEQYF. The CDR3 bases are TGCGCCAGCAGCAGGCAGCCTCAGAACGAGCAGTACTTC.

CDR3: CASSLGPANYGYTF. CDR3 DNA: TGTGCCAGCAGCTTGGGGCCAGCTAACTATGGCTACACCTTC. The chain uses TRBV5-8 and TRBJ1-2; D remains ambiguous. The CDR3 is 14 amino acids. Per germline, CDR1 SGHTS and CDR2 YDEGEE. Trimming took 0 bases from V and 0 from J, leaving 6 bases between them.

The chain uses TRBV2 and TRBJ2-7; D is ambiguous. With 5 bases removed from V and 3 bases from J, the gap between germline ends came to 14 bases. Per germline, CDR1 SNHLY and CDR2 FYNNEI. The CDR3 runs 14 residues. CDR3 protein: CASSPPRPHYEQYF. As DNA, the CDR3 is TGTGCCAGCAGTCCCCCCAGGCCCCACTACGAGCAGTACTTC. The full variable domain, rest sourced from reference TRBV2 and TRBJ2-7, is EPEVTQTPSHQVTQMGQEVILRCVPISNHLYFYWYRQILGQKVEFLVSFYNNEISEKSEIFDDQFSVERPDGSNFTLKIRSTKLEDSAMYFCASSPPRPHYEQYFGPGTRLTVT.

Ten or more counts support this clonotype. The V gene is TRBV19, the J gene TRBJ1-1; D call uncertain. The CDR3 covers 14 residues. Germline CDR1 is LNHDA and CDR2 is SQIVND (reference sequence). V was cut by 0 bases and J by 5 bases, with 10 bases left in between. CDR3 protein: CASSIDPRGTEAFF. CDR3 DNA: TGTGCCAGTAGTATAGACCCGAGAGGAACTGAAGCTTTCTTT.

The V gene is TRBV2, the J gene TRBJ2-7; possibly TRBD1 for D (7 bases). Deletions cut 11 bases from V and 0 bases from J, with 14 bases between. The CDR3 has 13 residues. CDR1 is SNHLY, CDR2 FYNNEI, per germline. This CDR3 reads CACGTALSYEQYF. CDR3 nucleotides: TGTGCCTGCGGGACAGCCCTCTCCTACGAGCAGTACTTC.

This clonotype showed up many times. The rearrangement joins TRBV20-1 to TRBJ2-1; D may be TRBD2 (6 bases). Germline CDR1 DFQATT, CDR2 SNEGSKA (reference sequence). V was pared by 6 bases and J by 10 bases, with 22 bases between. The length of the CDR3 is 14 residues. The CDR3 sequence is CSARTLVGGGEQFF. CDR3 nucleotide sequence: TGCAGTGCCAGGACGCTGGTCGGTGGGGGGGAGCAGTTCTTC.